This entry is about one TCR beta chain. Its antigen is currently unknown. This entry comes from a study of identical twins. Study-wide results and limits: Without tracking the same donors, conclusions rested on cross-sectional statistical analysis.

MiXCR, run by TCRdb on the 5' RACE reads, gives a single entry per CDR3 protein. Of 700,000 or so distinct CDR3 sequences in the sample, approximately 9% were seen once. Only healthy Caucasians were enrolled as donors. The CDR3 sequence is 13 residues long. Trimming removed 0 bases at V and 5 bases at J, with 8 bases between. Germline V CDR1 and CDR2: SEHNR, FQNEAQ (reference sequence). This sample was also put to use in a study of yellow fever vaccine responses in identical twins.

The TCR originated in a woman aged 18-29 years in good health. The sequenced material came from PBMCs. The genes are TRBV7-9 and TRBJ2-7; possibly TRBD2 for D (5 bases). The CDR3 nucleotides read TGTGCCAGCAGCTTAGCAGGGAGTAACGAGCAGTACTTC. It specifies CASSLAGSNEQYF.